This T cell receptor (beta chain) was sequenced during a study of beta chain features in type 1 diabetes. Sequenced material consisted of expressed TCRB transcripts (all of the isolated RNA was reverse transcribed). Sequenced by immunoSEQ multiplex PCR; TCRdb stores in-frame clones only, minus some. The repertoire includes 300,000 to 350,000 clones, around 20% of them detected once, and around 0.04% sits in the top ten. The CDR3 contains 15 residues. Germline lookup yields CDR1 LNHDA and CDR2 SQIVND (reference sequence). Germline trimming cut 5 bases from V and 2 bases from J; bases unmatched to any gene: 4. Overall study findings and caveats: The study found moderately but significantly shorter TCRB CDR3s in all four CD4+ subsets of Type 1 diabetes patients.

About this clone itself: Its antigen is undetermined.

The chain recombines TRBV19 with TRBJ1-5; 9 bases match TRBD1. Sample: naive CD4+ T cells from blood. The receptor's source is a woman in her late teens or twenties in good health. This CDR3 reads CASSARDRGNQPQHF. The CDR3 region has the DNA TGTGCCAGTAGTGCCCGGGACAGGGGCAATCAGCCCCAGCATTTT.